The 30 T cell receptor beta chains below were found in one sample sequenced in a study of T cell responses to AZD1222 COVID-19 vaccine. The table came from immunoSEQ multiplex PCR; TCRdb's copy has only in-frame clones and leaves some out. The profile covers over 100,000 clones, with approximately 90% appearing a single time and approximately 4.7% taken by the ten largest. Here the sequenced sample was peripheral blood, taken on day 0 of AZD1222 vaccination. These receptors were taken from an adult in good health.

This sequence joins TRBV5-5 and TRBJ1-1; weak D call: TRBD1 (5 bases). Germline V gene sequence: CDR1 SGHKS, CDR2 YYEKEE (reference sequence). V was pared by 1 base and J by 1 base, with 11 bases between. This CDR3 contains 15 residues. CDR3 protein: CASSLLLGGNTEAFF. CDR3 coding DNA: TGTGCCAGCAGCTTGCTGCTGGGGGGGAACACTGAAGCTTTCTTT.

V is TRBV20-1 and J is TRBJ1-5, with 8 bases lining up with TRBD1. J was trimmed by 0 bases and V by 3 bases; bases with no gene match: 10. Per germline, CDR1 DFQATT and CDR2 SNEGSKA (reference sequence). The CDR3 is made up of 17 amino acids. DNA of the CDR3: TGCAGTGCTAGTCGCGACAGGGGAGGGTATAGCAATCAGCCCCAGCATTTT. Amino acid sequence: CSASRDRGGYSNQPQHF.

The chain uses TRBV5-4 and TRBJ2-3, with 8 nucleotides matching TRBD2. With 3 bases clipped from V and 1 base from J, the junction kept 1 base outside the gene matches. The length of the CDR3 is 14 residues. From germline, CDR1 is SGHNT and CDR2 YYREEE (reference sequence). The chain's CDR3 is CASSSTSGTDTQYF. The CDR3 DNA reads TGTGCCAGCAGCTCGACTAGCGGCACAGATACGCAGTATTTT.

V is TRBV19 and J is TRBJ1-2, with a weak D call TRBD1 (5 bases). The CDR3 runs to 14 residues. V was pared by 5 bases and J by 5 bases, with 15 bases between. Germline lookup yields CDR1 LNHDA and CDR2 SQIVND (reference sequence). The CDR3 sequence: CASSSAGTIYGYTF. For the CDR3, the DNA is TGTGCCAGTAGTTCCGCCGGGACCATATATGGCTACACCTTC.

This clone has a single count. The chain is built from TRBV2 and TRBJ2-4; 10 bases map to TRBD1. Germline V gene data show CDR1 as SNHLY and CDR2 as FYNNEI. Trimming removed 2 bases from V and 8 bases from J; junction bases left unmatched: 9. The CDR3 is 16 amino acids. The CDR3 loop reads CASSESVPGTGDIQYF. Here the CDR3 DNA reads TGTGCCAGCAGTGAATCAGTTCCCGGGACAGGGGACATTCAGTACTTC.

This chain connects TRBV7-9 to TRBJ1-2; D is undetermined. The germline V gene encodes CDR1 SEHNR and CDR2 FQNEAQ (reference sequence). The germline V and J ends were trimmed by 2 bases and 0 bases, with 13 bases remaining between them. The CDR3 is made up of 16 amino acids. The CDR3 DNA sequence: TGTGCCAGCAGCTTATTAGTGCGGGCAGCTAACTATGGCTACACCTTC. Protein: CASSLLVRAANYGYTF.

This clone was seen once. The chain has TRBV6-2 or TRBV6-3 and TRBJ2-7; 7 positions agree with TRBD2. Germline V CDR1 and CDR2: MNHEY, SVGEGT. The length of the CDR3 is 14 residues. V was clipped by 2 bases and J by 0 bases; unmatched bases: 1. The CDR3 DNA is TGTGCCAGCAGTTACCGGGGGGACTCCTACGAGCAGTACTTC. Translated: CASSYRGDSYEQYF.

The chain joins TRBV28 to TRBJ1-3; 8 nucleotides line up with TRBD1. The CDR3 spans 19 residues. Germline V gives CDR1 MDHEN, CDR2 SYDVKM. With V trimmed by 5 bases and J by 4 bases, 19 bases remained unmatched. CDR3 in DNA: TGTGCCAGCAGTCCCCTATCCCTCTCAGGGGGCCGGGACGGAAACACCATATATTTT. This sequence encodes CASSPLSLSGGRDGNTIYF.

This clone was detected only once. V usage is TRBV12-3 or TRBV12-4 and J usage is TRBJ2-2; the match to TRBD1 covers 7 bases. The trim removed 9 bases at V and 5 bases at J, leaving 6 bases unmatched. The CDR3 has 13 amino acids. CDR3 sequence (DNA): TGTGCCAGACGGGACAGTATAACCGGGGAGCTGTTTTTT. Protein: CARRDSITGELFF.

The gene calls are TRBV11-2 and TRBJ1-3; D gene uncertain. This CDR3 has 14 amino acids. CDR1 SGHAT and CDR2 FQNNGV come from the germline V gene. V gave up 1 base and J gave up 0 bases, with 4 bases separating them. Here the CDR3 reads CASSLVRSGNTIYF. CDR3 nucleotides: TGTGCCAGCAGCTTAGTCCGCTCTGGAAACACCATATATTTT.

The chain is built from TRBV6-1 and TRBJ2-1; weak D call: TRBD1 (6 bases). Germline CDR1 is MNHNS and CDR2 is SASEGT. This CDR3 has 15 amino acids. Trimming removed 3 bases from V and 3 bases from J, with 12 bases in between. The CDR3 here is CASSDPGGGYNEQFF. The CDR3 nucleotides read TGTGCCAGCAGTGACCCTGGGGGCGGCTACAATGAGCAGTTCTTC.

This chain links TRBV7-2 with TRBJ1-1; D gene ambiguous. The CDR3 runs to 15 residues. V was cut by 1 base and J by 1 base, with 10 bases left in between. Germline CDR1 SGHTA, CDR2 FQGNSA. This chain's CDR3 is CASSLDALRNTEAFF. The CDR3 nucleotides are TGTGCCAGCAGCTTAGATGCGCTCCGGAACACTGAAGCTTTCTTT.

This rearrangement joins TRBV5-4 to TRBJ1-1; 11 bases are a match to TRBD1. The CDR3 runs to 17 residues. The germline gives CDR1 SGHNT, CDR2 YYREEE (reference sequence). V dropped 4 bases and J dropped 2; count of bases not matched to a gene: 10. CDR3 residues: CASSTHSGTGGNTEAFF. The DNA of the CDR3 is TGTGCCAGCAGCACTCACTCCGGGACAGGGGGTAACACTGAAGCTTTCTTT.

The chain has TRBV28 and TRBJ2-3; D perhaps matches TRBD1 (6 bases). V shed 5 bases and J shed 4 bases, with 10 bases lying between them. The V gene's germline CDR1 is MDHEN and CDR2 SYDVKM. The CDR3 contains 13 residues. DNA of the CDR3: TGTGCCAGCAGTGCCTGGACAGCAGATACGCAGTATTTT. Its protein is CASSAWTADTQYF.

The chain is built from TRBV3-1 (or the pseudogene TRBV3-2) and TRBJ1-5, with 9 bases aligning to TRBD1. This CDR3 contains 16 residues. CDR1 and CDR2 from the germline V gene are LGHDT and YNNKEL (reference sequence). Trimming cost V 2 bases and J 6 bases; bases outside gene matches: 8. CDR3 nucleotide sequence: TGTGCCAGCAGCCAAATAAACAGGGGGCGGGCTCAGCCCCAGCATTTT. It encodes CASSQINRGRAQPQHF.

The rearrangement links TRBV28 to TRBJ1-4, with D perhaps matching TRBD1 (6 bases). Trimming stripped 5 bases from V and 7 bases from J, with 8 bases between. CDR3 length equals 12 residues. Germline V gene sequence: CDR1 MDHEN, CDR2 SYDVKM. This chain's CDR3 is CASSQQGEKLFF. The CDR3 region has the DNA TGTGCCAGCAGTCAACAGGGTGAAAAACTGTTTTTT.

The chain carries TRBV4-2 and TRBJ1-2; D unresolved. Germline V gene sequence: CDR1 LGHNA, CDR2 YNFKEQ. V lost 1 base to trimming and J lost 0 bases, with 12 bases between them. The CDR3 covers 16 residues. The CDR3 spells CASSQGIRISNYGYTF. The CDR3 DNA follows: TGTGCCAGCAGCCAAGGTATCAGGATCTCTAACTATGGCTACACCTTC.

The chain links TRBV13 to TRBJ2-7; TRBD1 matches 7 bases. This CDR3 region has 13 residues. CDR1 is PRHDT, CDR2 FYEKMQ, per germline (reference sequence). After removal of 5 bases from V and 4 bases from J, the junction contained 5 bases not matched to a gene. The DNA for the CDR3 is TGTGCCAGCAGCGCCCGGGACAGATACGAGCAGTACTTC. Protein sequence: CASSARDRYEQYF.

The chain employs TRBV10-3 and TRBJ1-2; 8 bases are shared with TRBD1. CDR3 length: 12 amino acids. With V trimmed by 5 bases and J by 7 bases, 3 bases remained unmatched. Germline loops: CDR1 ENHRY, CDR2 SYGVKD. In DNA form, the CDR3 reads TGTGCCATCAGTACTGGACAGGGTGGCTACACCTTC. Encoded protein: CAISTGQGGYTF.

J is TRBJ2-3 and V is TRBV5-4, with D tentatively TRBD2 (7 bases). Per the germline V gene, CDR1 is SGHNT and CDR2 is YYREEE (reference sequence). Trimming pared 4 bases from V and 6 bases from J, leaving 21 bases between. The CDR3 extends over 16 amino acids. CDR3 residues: CASSAGPGGLRDTQYF. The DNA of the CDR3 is TGTGCCAGCAGCGCTGGACCGGGGGGCCTCAGGGATACGCAGTATTTT. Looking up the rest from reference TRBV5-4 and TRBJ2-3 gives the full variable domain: ETGVTQSPTHLIKTRGQQVTLRCSSQSGHNTVSWYQQALGQGPQFIFQYYREEENGRGNFPPRFSGLQFPNYSSELNVNALELDDSALYLCASSAGPGGLRDTQYFGPGTRLTVL.

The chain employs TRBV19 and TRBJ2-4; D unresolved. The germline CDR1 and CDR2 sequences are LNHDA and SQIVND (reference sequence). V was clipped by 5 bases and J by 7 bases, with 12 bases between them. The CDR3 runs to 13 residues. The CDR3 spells CASSGKGMNIQYF. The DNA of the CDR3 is TGTGCCAGTAGTGGGAAAGGGATGAACATTCAGTACTTC.

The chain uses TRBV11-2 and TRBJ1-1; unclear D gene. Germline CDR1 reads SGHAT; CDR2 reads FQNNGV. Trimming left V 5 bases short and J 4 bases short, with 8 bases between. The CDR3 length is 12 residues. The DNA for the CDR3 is TGTGCCAGCAGCCCGGACGCCACTGAAGCTTTCTTT. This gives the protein CASSPDATEAFF.

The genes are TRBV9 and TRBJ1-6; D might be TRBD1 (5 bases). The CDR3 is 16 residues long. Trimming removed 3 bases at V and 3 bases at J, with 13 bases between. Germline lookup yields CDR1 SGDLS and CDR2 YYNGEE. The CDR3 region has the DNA TGTGCCAGCAGCGCCACCCAGGGTGTCTATAATTCACCCCTCCACTTT. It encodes CASSATQGVYNSPLHF.

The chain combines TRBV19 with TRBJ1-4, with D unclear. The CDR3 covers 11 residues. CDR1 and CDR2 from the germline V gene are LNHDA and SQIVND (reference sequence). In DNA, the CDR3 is TGTGCTTCTGGTAGTAATGAAAAACTGTTTTTT. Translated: CASGSNEKLFF.

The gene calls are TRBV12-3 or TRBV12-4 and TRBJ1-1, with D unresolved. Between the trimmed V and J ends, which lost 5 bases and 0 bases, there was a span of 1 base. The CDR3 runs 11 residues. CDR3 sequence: CASSVNTEAFF. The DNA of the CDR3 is TGTGCCAGCAGTGTGAACACTGAAGCTTTCTTT.

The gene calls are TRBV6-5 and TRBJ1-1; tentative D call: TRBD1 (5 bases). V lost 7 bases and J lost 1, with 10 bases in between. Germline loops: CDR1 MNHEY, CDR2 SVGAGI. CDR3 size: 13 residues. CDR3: CASTSDRNTEAFF. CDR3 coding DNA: TGTGCCAGCACCAGCGACAGGAACACTGAAGCTTTCTTT.

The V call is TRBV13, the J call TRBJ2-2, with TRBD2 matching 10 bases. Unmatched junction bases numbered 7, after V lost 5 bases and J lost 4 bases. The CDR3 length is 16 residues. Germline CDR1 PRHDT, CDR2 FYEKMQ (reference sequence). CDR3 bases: TGTGCCAGCAGCACCTGGACTAGCGGTGTCACCGGGGAGCTGTTTTTT. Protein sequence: CASSTWTSGVTGELFF.

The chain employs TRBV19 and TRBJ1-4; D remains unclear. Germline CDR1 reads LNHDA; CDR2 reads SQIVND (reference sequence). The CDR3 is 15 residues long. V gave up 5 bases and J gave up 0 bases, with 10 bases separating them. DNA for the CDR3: TGTGCCAGTAGTTCCGACGGAGCAACTAATGAAAAACTGTTTTTT. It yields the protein CASSSDGATNEKLFF.

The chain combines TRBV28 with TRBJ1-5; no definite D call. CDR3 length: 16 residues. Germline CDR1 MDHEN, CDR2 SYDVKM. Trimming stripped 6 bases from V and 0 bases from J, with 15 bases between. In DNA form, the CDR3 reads TGTGCCAGCAGACGCCCCCCTACTAATAGCAATCAGCCCCAGCATTTT. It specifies CASRRPPTNSNQPQHF.

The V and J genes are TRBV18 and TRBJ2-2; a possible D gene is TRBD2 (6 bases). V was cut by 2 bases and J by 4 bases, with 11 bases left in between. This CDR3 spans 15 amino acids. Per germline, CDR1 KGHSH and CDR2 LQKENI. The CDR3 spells CASSPGLASTGELFF. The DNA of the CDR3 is TGTGCCAGCTCACCAGGCCTAGCGTCCACCGGGGAGCTGTTTTTT.